The clone carrying this T cell receptor beta chain was counted at least ten times. This sample was included in a study of molecular identifiers for immune sequencing clone quantification. Each CDR3 protein gets one entry after TCRdb re-called the PCR reads with MiXCR. Of about 510,000 distinct CDR3 sequences listed, about a fifth are singletons. Germline V gives CDR1 SGHRS, CDR2 YFSETQ. Trimming pared 1 base from V and 0 bases from J, leaving 5 bases between. The CDR3 spans 13 residues. The clonotype was recovered from a human donor in good health. Some libraries in this study had Jurkat cell RNA spiked in. This chain uses TRBV5-1 with TRBJ2-7; no reliable D call. The sample comprised naive CD8+ T cells from blood, with Jurkat cell RNA spiked in. Subset of the sample: FACS-sorted CD8+CD4-CCR7+CD45RA+ naive T cells. The CDR3 loop reads CASSLRISYEQYF. The CDR3 DNA is TGCGCCAGCAGCTTGAGGATCTCCTACGAGCAGTACTTC.